Following are 13 T cell receptor beta chains from one sample sequenced in a study of tumor T cells in aggressive B-cell lymphoma. Method: immunoSEQ multiplex PCR; TCRdb's copy keeps in-frame clones and lacks some. Altogether about 4,400 clones are present, roughly 80% being singletons, with the ten largest covering roughly 4.5%. The sample was tumor tissue. These receptors were collected from an adult with diffuse large B cell lymphoma.

A few counts support this clone. The chain uses TRBV28 and TRBJ2-1; D perhaps matches TRBD1 (5 bases). The CDR3 runs to 13 residues. Trimming took off 1 base at V and 10 bases at J, with 11 bases between the two ends. CDR1 MDHEN and CDR2 SYDVKM come from the germline V gene. The CDR3 protein is CASSLSQGKEQFF. The DNA of the CDR3 is TGTGCCAGCAGTTTATCGCAGGGAAAAGAGCAGTTCTTC. The full variable domain, in which reference TRBV28 and TRBJ2-1 provide the parts outside the CDR3, is DVKVTQSSRYLVKRTGEKVFLECVQDMDHENMFWYRQDPGLGLRLIYFSYDVKMKEKGDIPEGYSVSREKKERFSLILESASTNQTSMYLCASSLSQGKEQFFGPGTRLTVL.

This sequence joins TRBV27 and TRBJ2-3, with 9 positions matching TRBD1. The V and J ends lost 8 bases and 3 bases, in that order; junction bases with no gene match: 9. CDR1 and CDR2 (germline): MNHEY, SMNVEV (reference sequence). The CDR3 consists of 15 residues. CDR3 sequence: CASRSGQGITDTQYF. In nucleotides, the CDR3 is TGTGCCAGCCGATCAGGACAGGGGATAACAGATACGCAGTATTTT.

This chain uses TRBV29-1 with TRBJ1-2; D gene uncertain. The CDR3 runs 13 residues. The germline gives CDR1 SQVTM, CDR2 ANQGSEA. Trimming took off 6 bases at V and 4 bases at J, with 15 bases between the two ends. The CDR3 sequence: CSVAATASYGYTF. In DNA form, the CDR3 reads TGCAGCGTCGCCGCGACTGCTAGCTATGGCTACACCTTC.

The rearrangement uses TRBV29-1 and TRBJ2-7, with TRBD1 identical over 8 bases. CDR3 size: 14 residues. The trim removed 6 bases at V and 6 bases at J, leaving 13 bases unmatched. Per germline, CDR1 SQVTM and CDR2 ANQGSEA. Here the CDR3 reads CSVCISSGGVEQYF. The DNA of the CDR3 is TGCAGCGTGTGTATTTCGTCAGGGGGCGTCGAGCAGTACTTC.

The chain recombines TRBV28 with TRBJ1-1; 9 bases are a match to TRBD1. Germline V gene sequence: CDR1 MDHEN, CDR2 SYDVKM. The CDR3 consists of 15 residues. Trimming took 4 bases from V and 5 from J; bases not matched to a gene: 8. The chain's CDR3 is CASSSPGTGRTEAFF. The CDR3 DNA reads as TGTGCCAGCAGTTCTCCCGGGACAGGGAGGACTGAAGCTTTCTTT.

This clone was seen more than once but under ten times. The rearrangement joins TRBV11-2 to TRBJ1-1; the match to TRBD1 covers 7 bases. CDR3 length: 16 residues. Trimming at V came to 2 bases and at J to 4 bases, leaving 10 bases not matched to a gene. Germline CDR1 is SGHAT and CDR2 is FQNNGV. For the CDR3, the DNA is TGTGCCAGCAGCTTACAGGGGGGAGTTGGGGGCACTGAAGCTTTCTTT. Its translation: CASSLQGGVGGTEAFF.

V is TRBV18 and J is TRBJ1-4; D call uncertain. Germline lookup yields CDR1 KGHSH and CDR2 LQKENI. V was shortened by 5 bases and J by 3 bases, with 16 bases between the two germline ends. This CDR3 contains 16 residues. CDR3 protein: CASSYTVTAANEKLFF. CDR3 nucleotides: TGTGCCAGCTCATACACAGTAACGGCAGCTAATGAAAAACTGTTTTTT. Full variable domain (rest looked up from reference TRBV18 and TRBJ1-4): NAGVMQNPRHLVRRRGQEARLRCSPMKGHSHVYWYRQLPEEGLKFMVYLQKENIIDESGMPKERFSAEFPKEGPSILRIQQVVRGDSAAYFCASSYTVTAANEKLFFGSGTQLSVL.

The chain recombines TRBV20-1 with TRBJ1-1; D ambiguous. Germline V gives CDR1 DFQATT, CDR2 SNEGSKA (reference sequence). This CDR3 comprises 11 residues. V was shortened by 6 bases and J by 1 base, with 6 bases between the two germline ends. CDR3 nucleotide sequence: TGCAGTGCACGCGGGAACACTGAAGCTTTCTTT. Amino acids: CSARGNTEAFF.

CDR3 protein: CASSGRGTGKQPQHF. The CDR3 DNA is TGTGCCAGCAGCGGACGGGGGACAGGGAAACAGCCCCAGCATTTT. This sequence joins TRBV6-5 and TRBJ1-5, with 9 bases matching TRBD1. Per the germline V gene, CDR1 is MNHEY and CDR2 is SVGAGI. V lost 6 bases and J lost 7; bases outside the gene matches: 10. The CDR3 loop spans 15 amino acids.

This rearrangement joins TRBV7-9 to TRBJ1-1, with TRBD1 as a possible D gene (6 bases). Trimming took 1 base from V and 4 from J, leaving 13 bases between them. Germline V gene sequence: CDR1 SEHNR, CDR2 FQNEAQ (reference sequence). This CDR3 is built from 15 residues. As DNA, the CDR3 is TGTGCCAGCAGCTTAGGCGGGGGCGAGGGCACTGAAGCTTTCTTT. Amino acid sequence: CASSLGGGEGTEAFF.

The V call is TRBV28, the J call TRBJ1-5; D unclear. This CDR3 has 17 amino acids. Germline V lookup: CDR1 MDHEN, CDR2 SYDVKM. V shed 6 bases and J shed 0 bases, with 18 bases lying between them. In DNA, the CDR3 is TGTGCCAGCAGGTCTAGGCGGGCACCTAATAGCAATCAGCCCCAGCATTTT. Its translation is CASRSRRAPNSNQPQHF.

The V and J genes are TRBV6-1 and TRBJ1-5, with D tentatively TRBD1 (5 bases). Between the trimmed V and J ends, which lost 6 bases and 2 bases, there was a span of 11 bases. Germline CDR1 and CDR2: MNHNS and SASEGT. The CDR3 is made up of 14 amino acids. Here the CDR3 DNA reads TGTGCCAGCAGGGCGGACATCGGCAATCAGCCCCAGCATTTT. Translation gives CASRADIGNQPQHF.

The CDR3 region has the DNA TGTGCCAGCAGCTCCAGGGACAGGTACTACGAGCAGTACTTC. Translated, it gives CASSSRDRYYEQYF. This rearrangement joins TRBV7-2 to TRBJ2-7, with 8 bases lining up with TRBD1. In germline, CDR1 is SGHTA, CDR2 FQGNSA. The CDR3 is 14 residues long. V shed 4 bases and J 3 bases; nucleotides not matched to a gene: 5.